The rows below give T cell receptor beta chains drawn from one sample of a study of metastatic and nonmetastatic thyroid tumors. TCRdb reassembled clones from the PCR reads with MiXCR. The sample records about 85,000 clones, roughly 8.6% being singletons. Sample: blood. The receptor source for this set is a female donor with papillary thyroid cancer or a benign thyroid nodule (not recorded which). Some clones in this sample may be carry-over from other donors' samples. Both conserved end residues are part of each CDR3. Each record gives: J gene, D gene, V gene, clone size, CDR3 protein, CDR3 DNA. A D gene is named only where the DNA matches it firmly. Size tells how often a clone was seen (once, few, many) or the class of an expanded clone, and some rows leave it out.

j_call: TRBJ2-2
d_call: .
v_call: TRBV30
clone_size: .
cdr3_aa: CAWSEGPTLPGELFF
cdr3_nt: TGTGCCTGGAGCGAAGGCCCGACCTTACCCGGGGAGCTGTTTTTT

j_call: TRBJ2-6
d_call: TRBD1
v_call: TRBV10-1
clone_size: many
cdr3_aa: CASSTAGQGLSSGANVLTF
cdr3_nt: TGCGCCAGCAGTACCGCCGGACAGGGGTTGAGCTCTGGGGCCAACGTCCTGACTTTC

j_call: TRBJ2-2
d_call: .
v_call: TRBV19
clone_size: many
cdr3_aa: CASNGGPRTGELFF
cdr3_nt: TGTGCCAGTAACGGGGGGCCACGGACCGGGGAGCTGTTTTTT

j_call: TRBJ1-2
d_call: TRBD1
v_call: TRBV20-1
clone_size: .
cdr3_aa: CSAPGQAAYGYTF
cdr3_nt: TGCAGTGCTCCGGGACAGGCAGCCTATGGCTACACCTTC

j_call: TRBJ2-3
d_call: .
v_call: TRBV6-1
clone_size: many
cdr3_aa: CASGRTAPDTQYF
cdr3_nt: TGTGCCAGCGGCCGGACAGCCCCAGATACGCAGTATTTT

j_call: TRBJ2-3
d_call: .
v_call: TRBV5-1
clone_size: many
cdr3_aa: CASSRDGVDTQYF
cdr3_nt: TGCGCCAGCTCCAGGGATGGTGTGGATACGCAGTATTTT

j_call: TRBJ2-7
d_call: .
v_call: TRBV19
clone_size: many
cdr3_aa: CASSRGAGEQYF
cdr3_nt: TGTGCCAGTAGTCGGGGGGCTGGTGAGCAGTACTTC

j_call: TRBJ1-5
d_call: .
v_call: TRBV12-3/TRBV12-4
clone_size: many
cdr3_aa: CASSLRSPPPQHF
cdr3_nt: TGTGCCAGCAGTTTAAGATCTCCCCCACCCCAGCATTTT

j_call: TRBJ2-5
d_call: TRBD2
v_call: TRBV4-1
clone_size: many
cdr3_aa: CASSQGLAGGADQYF
cdr3_nt: TGCGCCAGCAGCCAAGGGCTAGCGGGCGGAGCGGACCAGTACTTC

j_call: TRBJ1-2
d_call: TRBD1
v_call: TRBV3-1
clone_size: few
cdr3_aa: CASSQEGQGTYGYTF
cdr3_nt: TGTGCCAGCAGCCAAGAGGGACAGGGTACCTATGGCTACACCTTC